This T cell receptor (beta chain) is from a study of CD8+CD57+ T cells in acquired aplastic anemia. Study-wide context: DNA per sorted CD4+ or CD8+ sample ranged roughly 0.19 to 30 ug, averaging approximately 3.3 ug.

Using genomic DNA as the template, TCR beta VDJ and CDR3 profiling was carried out. Using its own MiXCR run on the reads, TCRdb lists one record per CDR3 protein. The sample records 100,000 to 150,000 distinct CDR3 sequences, around two fifths being singletons. This clonotype was observed at least ten times. Germline lookup yields CDR1 SGDLS and CDR2 YYNGEE. The CDR3 has 14 residues. After removal of 4 bases from V and 5 bases from J, the junction contained 4 bases not matched to a gene. The rearrangement joins TRBV9 to TRBJ2-2; 8 positions match TRBD1. The material sequenced was sorted CD4+, CD8+, or CD8+CD57+ T cells (not recorded which) from PBMCs. This TCR came from a human donor in good health, serving as a control. This chain's CDR3 is CASSFRTGTGELFF. The CDR3 nucleotides are TGTGCCAGCAGCTTTCGGACAGGGACCGGGGAGCTGTTTTTT.